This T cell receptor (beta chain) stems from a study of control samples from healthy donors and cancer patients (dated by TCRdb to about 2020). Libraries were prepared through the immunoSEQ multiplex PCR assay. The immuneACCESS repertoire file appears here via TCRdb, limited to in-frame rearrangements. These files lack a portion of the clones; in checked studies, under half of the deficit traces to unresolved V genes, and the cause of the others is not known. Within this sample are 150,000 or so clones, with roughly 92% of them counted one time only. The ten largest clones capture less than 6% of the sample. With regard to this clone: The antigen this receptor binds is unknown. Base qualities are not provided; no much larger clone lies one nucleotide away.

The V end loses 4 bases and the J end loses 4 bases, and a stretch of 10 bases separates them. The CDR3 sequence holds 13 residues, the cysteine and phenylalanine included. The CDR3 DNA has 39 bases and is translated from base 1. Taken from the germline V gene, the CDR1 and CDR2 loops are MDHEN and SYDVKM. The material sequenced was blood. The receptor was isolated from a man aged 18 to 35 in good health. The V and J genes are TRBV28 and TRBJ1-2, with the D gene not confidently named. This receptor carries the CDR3 CASSSTVTYGYTF. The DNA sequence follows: TGTGCCAGCAGTTCGACGGTTACCTATGGCTACACCTTC.